This T cell receptor (beta chain) stems from a study of T cells in Graves' hyperthyroidism and ophthalmopathy. RNA transcripts gave rise to amplified TCR beta CDR3 regions. HTBI primers were used for first-round RT-PCR of the TCR CDR3. TCRdb used MiXCR to reprocess the multiplex PCR reads, holding one entry per CDR3 protein. The sample records under 400,000 distinct CDR3 sequences, approximately 16% being singletons. Fresh peripheral blood, approximately 10 ml, yielded the PBMCs. This clonotype was counted a few times. The CDR3 contains 12 residues. The V gene's germline CDR1 is SQVTM and CDR2 ANQGSEA. Trimming took off 5 bases at V and 8 bases at J, with 13 bases between the two ends.

The sequenced material came from blood. The clonotype originates from a woman aged 55-70 years with Graves' ophthalmopathy. V and J are TRBV29-1 and TRBJ2-1; D is perhaps TRBD2 (5 bases). The CDR3 reads CSVPQPLDEQFF. CDR3 in DNA: TGCAGCGTTCCCCAACCACTAGATGAGCAGTTCTTC.